The 16 T cell receptor beta chains below all came from one sample that was sequenced in a study of Graves' ophthalmopathy and Graves' hyperthyroidism. For repertoire sequencing, the TCR beta CDR3 regions were amplified from RNA transcripts. The authors performed first-round RT-PCR with HTBI primers and then a second-round multiplex PCR. MiXCR, applied by TCRdb to the multiplex PCR reads, yields one record per CDR3 protein. Here the sample spans hundreds of thousands of distinct CDR3 sequences, about a fifth being singletons. Sequenced material: peripheral blood. These receptors originate from a woman aged 18 to 35 with stable Graves' hyperthyroidism. Some clones in this sample may be carry-over from other donors' samples.

This clonotype has a count of ten or more. J is TRBJ2-7 and V is TRBV20-1, with TRBD1 matching 7 bases. CDR1 and CDR2 from the germline V gene are DFQATT and SNEGSKA (reference sequence). The CDR3 spans 14 residues. V gave up 6 bases and J gave up 2 bases; unmatched junction bases: 10. The CDR3: CSARLWDRAYEQYF. The CDR3 region has the DNA TGCAGTGCCCGCCTCTGGGACAGAGCCTACGAGCAGTACTTC.

This clonotype was picked up a small number of times. The CDR3 DNA follows: TGTGCCAGCAGCCCCGCCGCTCCGACAGGGAAAAAGGGATCCTATGGCTACACCTTC. Protein: CASSPAAPTGKKGSYGYTF. The chain employs TRBV13 and TRBJ1-2, with 7 bases fitting TRBD1. The germline CDR1 and CDR2 sequences are PRHDT and FYEKMQ (reference sequence). The CDR3 has 19 residues. The junction had 22 bases not matched to a gene; V was cut back by 5 bases and J by 4 bases.

V gene TRBV29-1 combines with J gene TRBJ1-2, with D unresolved. This CDR3 contains 9 residues. Germline CDR1 SQVTM, CDR2 ANQGSEA. V shed 4 bases and J shed 8 bases, with 5 bases lying between them. DNA of the CDR3: TGCAGCGTTGTTCAAGGCTACACCTTC. It codes for CSVVQGYTF.

This clonotype was recorded a few times. The chain combines TRBV12-3 or TRBV12-4 with TRBJ1-1; D is ambiguous. Trimming left V 3 bases short and J 0 bases short, with 14 bases between. The CDR3 covers 16 residues. The CDR3 spells CASSFPGVELNTEAFF. The CDR3 coding sequence is TGTGCCAGCAGTTTCCCAGGCGTAGAACTGAACACTGAAGCTTTCTTT.

This clonotype was counted once. This sequence joins TRBV4-1 and TRBJ2-6; D perhaps matches TRBD1 (6 bases). V was shortened by 4 bases and J by 0 bases, with 13 bases between the two germline ends. The CDR3 contains 17 residues. Per germline, CDR1 MGHRA and CDR2 YSYEKL. CDR3 sequence reads: CASSLGTFSSGANVLTF. The DNA for the CDR3 is TGCGCCAGCAGCCTTGGGACATTTAGCTCTGGGGCCAACGTCCTGACTTTC.

At least ten counts were recorded for this clonotype. The chain carries TRBV10-3 and TRBJ1-2, with 10 bases that match TRBD1. This CDR3 is built from 15 residues. CDR1 is ENHRY and CDR2 is SYGVKD in the germline V gene. Germline trimming cut 6 bases from V and 7 bases from J; bases unmatched to any gene: 11. CDR3: CAIRKSTGGSAGYTF. The CDR3 DNA follows: TGTGCCATCAGAAAGTCGACAGGGGGCTCGGCTGGCTACACCTTC.

Many counts were recorded for this clonotype. This sequence joins TRBV5-1 and TRBJ2-2; no clear D gene. V was trimmed by 4 bases and J by 6 bases, leaving 10 bases between them. This CDR3 contains 13 residues. CDR1 and CDR2 (germline): SGHRS, YFSETQ. DNA for the CDR3: TGCGCCAGCAGCGCCTTCGGCTCCGGGGAGCTGTTTTTT. It codes for CASSAFGSGELFF.

This clonotype was found many times. The genes are TRBV12-3 or TRBV12-4 and TRBJ2-2; the D is unclear. V lost 6 bases to trimming and J lost 6 bases, with 5 bases between them. The CDR3 runs 11 residues. This CDR3 is CASSFAGELFF. The DNA for the CDR3 is TGTGCCAGCAGCTTCGCCGGGGAGCTGTTTTTT.

This clonotype has at least ten counts. This chain connects TRBV5-6 to TRBJ2-6; D remains unclear. The CDR3 has 18 amino acids. Germline-derived CDR1 and CDR2 are SGHDT and YYEEEE. The V gene lost 4 bases and the J gene lost 0 bases, with 17 bases spanning the gap. CDR3 protein: CASSLGQDQYSGANVLTF. CDR3 nucleotide sequence: TGTGCCAGCAGCCTTGGGCAGGACCAGTACTCTGGGGCCAACGTCCTGACTTTC. The full variable domain, in which reference TRBV5-6 and TRBJ2-6 provide the parts outside the CDR3, is DAGVTQSPTHLIKTRGQQVTLRCSPKSGHDTVSWYQQALGQGPQFIFQYYEEEERQRGNFPDRFSGHQFPNYSSELNVNALLLGDSALYLCASSLGQDQYSGANVLTFGAGSRLTVL.

This clonotype was recorded at least ten times. This chain joins TRBV10-3 and TRBJ1-2; 9 bases line up with TRBD1. The germline gives CDR1 ENHRY, CDR2 SYGVKD. The V segment lost 4 bases and the J segment 1 base; nucleotides outside the gene matches: 4. This CDR3 is built from 15 residues. The CDR3 sequence: CAISGGTGLNYGYTF. CDR3 in DNA: TGTGCCATCAGTGGCGGGACAGGGCTTAACTATGGCTACACCTTC.

Of note for this clonotype: This may arise from a read error, as a much more abundant clone is one base away. This chain links TRBV7-3 with TRBJ1-1, with TRBD1 matching over 10 bases. The CDR3 loop spans 15 amino acids. Germline assignment: CDR1 SGHTA and CDR2 FQGTGA. The CDR3 loop is CATSSMDRGDTEACF. CDR3 sequence (DNA): TGTGCCACCAGCTCCATGGACAGGGGGGACACTGAAGCTTGCTTT.

This clonotype occurred many times. The rearrangement links TRBV2 to TRBJ2-7; the match to TRBD2 covers 10 bases. Trimming took 7 bases from V and 4 from J; bases not matched to a gene: 13. CDR3 length: 16 amino acids. From germline, CDR1 is SNHLY and CDR2 FYNNEI. The CDR3 DNA is TGTGCCAGCATGAAGGGTCGAAGTAGCGGGGGGTACGAGCAGTACTTC. Encoded protein: CASMKGRSSGGYEQYF.

This clonotype was detected only a few times. The rearrangement uses TRBV24-1 and TRBJ2-2; D is unresolved. This CDR3 is built from 14 residues. V shed 1 base and J shed 0 bases, with 2 bases lying between them. Germline CDR1 and CDR2: KGHDR and SFDVKD. CDR3 bases: TGTGCCACCAGTGATTTCACGAACACCGGGGAGCTGTTTTTT. This codes for CATSDFTNTGELFF.

V usage is TRBV6-5 and J usage is TRBJ2-7; D remains ambiguous. The V end was cut by 0 bases, the J end by 6 bases, with 6 bases between. The CDR3 is 12 amino acids. CDR1 is MNHEY, CDR2 SVGAGI, per germline. The CDR3 nucleotides are TGTGCCAGCAGTTACTCCCCCTCCGAGCAGTACTTC. Its protein product is CASSYSPSEQYF.

The V gene is TRBV28, the J gene TRBJ1-2; D unresolved. Germline values: CDR1 MDHEN, CDR2 SYDVKM. V dropped 2 bases and J dropped 8 bases, with 12 bases sitting between them. The CDR3 extends over 13 amino acids. The CDR3 region is CASSLVETGGYTF. The DNA of the CDR3 is TGTGCCAGCAGTTTAGTTGAGACGGGGGGCTACACCTTC.

The chain uses TRBV7-9 and TRBJ1-1, with unresolved D. CDR3 length: 12 amino acids. In germline, CDR1 is SEHNR, CDR2 FQNEAQ (reference sequence). Trimming left V 6 bases short and J 8 bases short, with 13 bases between. The CDR3 is CASRGAPEEAFF. Here the CDR3 DNA reads TGTGCCAGCAGGGGAGCTCCGGAAGAAGCTTTCTTT. The variable domain in full, completed from reference TRBV7-9 and TRBJ1-1, reads DTGVSQNPRHKITKRGQNVTFRCDPISEHNRLYWYRQTLGQGPEFLTYFQNEAQLEKSRLLSDRFSAERPKGSFSTLEIQRTEQGDSAMYLCASRGAPEEAFFGQGTRLTVV.